The 8 T cell receptor beta chains presented below share a single source sample, sequenced in a study of T cells in Graves' hyperthyroidism and ophthalmopathy. From RNA transcripts, TCR beta CDR3 regions were amplified. Initially, a first-round RT-PCR of the TCR CDR3 employed the HTBI primer set. TCRdb analysed the multiplex PCR reads with MiXCR anew, one entry per CDR3 protein. The table has around 600,000 distinct CDR3 sequences, about 45% seen once. What was sequenced was peripheral blood or thyroid tissue (not recorded which). The receptors were gathered from an adult man with Graves' disease, either hyperthyroidism or ophthalmopathy (not recorded which).

This chain uses TRBV5-1 with TRBJ1-1, with D unresolved. V lost 0 bases, J lost 1 base, and 10 bases lay in between. The CDR3 length is 15 residues. Per the germline V gene, CDR1 is SGHRS and CDR2 is YFSETQ. The CDR3: CASSLVADPNTEAFF. In DNA form, the CDR3 reads TGCGCCAGCAGCTTGGTGGCGGACCCGAACACTGAAGCTTTCTTT.

This clonotype has at least ten counts. The chain combines TRBV2 with TRBJ1-2; 10 bases map to TRBD1. The germline CDR1 and CDR2 sequences are SNHLY and FYNNEI. V trimming: 6 bases; J trimming: 7 bases; junction bases outside the gene matches: 11. The CDR3 has 15 amino acids. In nucleotides, the CDR3 is TGTGCCAGCAGGGCCCTTGGACAGGGGGTTCTTGGCTACACCTTC. As protein: CASRALGQGVLGYTF. Using reference TRBV2 and TRBJ1-2 for the parts outside the CDR3, the full variable domain is EPEVTQTPSHQVTQMGQEVILRCVPISNHLYFYWYRQILGQKVEFLVSFYNNEISEKSEIFDDQFSVERPDGSNFTLKIRSTKLEDSAMYFCASRALGQGVLGYTFGSGTRLTVV.

This clonotype was seen only once. For the CDR3, the DNA is TGTGCCATCAGGCGTACCGGGACAGCACAAGAGACCCAGTACTTC. This encodes CAIRRTGTAQETQYF. V gene TRBV10-3 combines with J gene TRBJ2-5, with 7 bases aligning to TRBD1. This CDR3 comprises 15 residues. The J segment lost 2 bases and the V segment lost 6 bases, leaving 9 bases of the junction unmatched. Germline values: CDR1 ENHRY, CDR2 SYGVKD.

The chain is built from TRBV7-9 and TRBJ1-4; D remains ambiguous. The germline CDR1 and CDR2 sequences are SEHNR and FQNEAQ (reference sequence). There are 16 residues in the CDR3. V lost 5 bases, J lost 4 bases, and 17 bases lay in between. The chain's CDR3 is CASSGRASGYNEKLFF. In DNA, the CDR3 is TGTGCCAGCAGCGGCAGAGCGTCCGGTTATAATGAAAAACTGTTTTTT.

This clonotype was seen a handful of times. The chain recombines TRBV19 with TRBJ1-5, with D possibly being TRBD1 (6 bases). Deletions cut 1 base from V and 3 bases from J, with 10 bases between. The CDR3 has 15 amino acids. Germline V gives CDR1 LNHDA, CDR2 SQIVND (reference sequence). CDR3 coding DNA: TGTGCCAGTAGTATAGGCCGGGGGGCCAATCAGCCCCAGCATTTT. Its translation: CASSIGRGANQPQHF.

This clonotype was detected only a few times. This chain joins TRBV7-9 and TRBJ1-5; 7 positions match TRBD1. This CDR3 is built from 16 residues. With V trimmed by 5 bases and J by 2 bases, 9 bases remained unmatched. Germline V gene lookup returns CDR1 SEHNR and CDR2 FQNEAQ (reference sequence). Here the CDR3 DNA reads TGTGCCAGCAGCCAAAGGGGGCGCGGGGGCAATCAGCCCCAGCATTTT. Protein: CASSQRGRGGNQPQHF.

This chain links TRBV10-2 with TRBJ2-5, with 8 bases that match TRBD2. CDR1 and CDR2 (germline): WSHSY, SAAADI. The CDR3 extends over 16 amino acids. V gave up 7 bases and J gave up 3 bases; unmatched junction bases: 13. The CDR3 sequence: CASNRQETSVKETQYF. CDR3 in DNA: TGCGCCAGCAACAGACAGGAGACTAGCGTCAAAGAGACCCAGTACTTC.

The CDR3 nucleotides are TGTGCCAGCTCACCACCGGATGCCAGGGCGACCCAGCATTTT. This encodes CASSPPDARATQHF. J is TRBJ1-5 and V is TRBV6-1; D may be TRBD1 (5 bases). Germline CDR1 is MNHNS and CDR2 is SASEGT. The CDR3 is 14 amino acids. V was clipped by 8 bases and J by 11 bases, with 22 bases between them.